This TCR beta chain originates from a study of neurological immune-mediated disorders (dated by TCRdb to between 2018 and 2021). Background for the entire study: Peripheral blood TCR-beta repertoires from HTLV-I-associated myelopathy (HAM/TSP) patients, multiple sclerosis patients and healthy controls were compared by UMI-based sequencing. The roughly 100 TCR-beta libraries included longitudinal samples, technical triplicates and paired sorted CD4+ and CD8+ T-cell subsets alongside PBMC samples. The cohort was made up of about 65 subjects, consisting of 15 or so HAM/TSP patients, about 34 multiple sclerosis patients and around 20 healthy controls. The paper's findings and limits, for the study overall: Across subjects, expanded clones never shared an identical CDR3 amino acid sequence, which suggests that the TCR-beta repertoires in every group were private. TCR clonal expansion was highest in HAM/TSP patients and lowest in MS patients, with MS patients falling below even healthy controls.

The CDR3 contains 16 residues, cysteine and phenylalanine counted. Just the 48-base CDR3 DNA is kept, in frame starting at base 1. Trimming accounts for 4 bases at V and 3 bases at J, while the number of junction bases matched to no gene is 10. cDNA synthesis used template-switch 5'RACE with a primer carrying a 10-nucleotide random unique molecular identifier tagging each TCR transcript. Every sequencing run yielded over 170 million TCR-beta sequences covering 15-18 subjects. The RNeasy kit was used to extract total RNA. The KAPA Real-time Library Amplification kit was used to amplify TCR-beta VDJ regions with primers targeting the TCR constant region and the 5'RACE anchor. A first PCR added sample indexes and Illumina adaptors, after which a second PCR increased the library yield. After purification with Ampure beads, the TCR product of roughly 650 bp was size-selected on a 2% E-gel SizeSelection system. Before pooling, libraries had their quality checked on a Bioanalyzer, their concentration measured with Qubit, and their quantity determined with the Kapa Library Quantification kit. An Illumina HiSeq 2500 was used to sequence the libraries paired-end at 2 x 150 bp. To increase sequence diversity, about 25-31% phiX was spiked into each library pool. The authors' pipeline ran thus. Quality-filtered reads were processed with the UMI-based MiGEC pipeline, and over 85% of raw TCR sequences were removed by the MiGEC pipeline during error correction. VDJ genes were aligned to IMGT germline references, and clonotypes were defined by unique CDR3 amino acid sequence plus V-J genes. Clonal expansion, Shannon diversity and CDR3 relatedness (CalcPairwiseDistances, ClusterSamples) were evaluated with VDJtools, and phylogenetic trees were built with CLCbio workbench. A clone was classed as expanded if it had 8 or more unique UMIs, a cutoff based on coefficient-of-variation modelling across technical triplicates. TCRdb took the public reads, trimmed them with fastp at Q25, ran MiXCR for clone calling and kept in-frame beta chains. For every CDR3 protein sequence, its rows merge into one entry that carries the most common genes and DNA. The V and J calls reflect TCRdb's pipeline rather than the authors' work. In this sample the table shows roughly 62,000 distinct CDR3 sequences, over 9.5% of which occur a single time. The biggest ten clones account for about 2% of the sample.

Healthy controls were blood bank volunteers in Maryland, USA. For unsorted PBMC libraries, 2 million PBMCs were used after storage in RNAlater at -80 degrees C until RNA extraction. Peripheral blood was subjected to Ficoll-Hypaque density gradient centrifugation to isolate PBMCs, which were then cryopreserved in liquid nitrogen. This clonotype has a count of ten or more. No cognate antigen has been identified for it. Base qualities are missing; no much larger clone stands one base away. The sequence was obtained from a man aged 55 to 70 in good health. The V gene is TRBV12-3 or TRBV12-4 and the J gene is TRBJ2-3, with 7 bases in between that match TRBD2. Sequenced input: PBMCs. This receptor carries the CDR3 CASSSTSGVGTDTQYF. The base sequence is TGTGCCAGCAGTTCCACAAGCGGGGTGGGGACAGATACGCAGTATTTT.